Below, 32 T cell receptor beta chains from the same sample are listed, as sequenced in a study of blood T cell repertoires in COVID-19 (dated by TCRdb to the early 2020s). The receptor library was made with the immunoSEQ multiplex PCR assay. The immuneACCESS repertoire file appears here via TCRdb, limited to in-frame rearrangements. These files lack a portion of the clones; in checked studies, under half of the deficit traces to unresolved V genes, and the cause of the others is not known. This sample is represented by 350,000 to 450,000 clones; about 85% of them were singletons. In total, the top ten clones hold around 3.4% of the sample. What was sequenced was peripheral blood. These receptors all stem from a woman aged 18-29 years with acute or convalescent COVID-19.

V and J are TRBV9 and TRBJ1-1, with a tentative D call TRBD1 (5 bases). The CDR3 covers 13 residues. Germline-derived CDR1 and CDR2 are SGDLS and YYNGEE. Trimming left V 3 bases short and J 5 bases short, with 11 bases between. The DNA of the CDR3 is TGTGCCAGCAGCGCGGGGGGGAGGACTGAAGCTTTCTTT. Residues: CASSAGGRTEAFF.

This clone is a singleton in its sample. The rearrangement links TRBV10-2 to TRBJ2-7, with D possibly TRBD1 on 5 matching bases. V lost 6 bases, J lost 3 bases, and 9 bases lay in between. The CDR3 is 12 residues long. The germline CDR1 and CDR2 sequences are WSHSY and SAAADI. CDR3 protein: CASRSRVYEQYF. CDR3 in DNA: TGCGCCAGCAGGTCCAGGGTCTACGAGCAGTACTTC.

The chain has TRBV27 and TRBJ2-7; no definite D call. V was pared by 3 bases and J by 0 bases, with 12 bases between. The CDR3 contains 15 residues. The germline V gene has CDR1 MNHEY and CDR2 SMNVEV (reference sequence). The CDR3 sequence: CASSFKDTYSYEQYF. CDR3 DNA sequence: TGTGCCAGCAGTTTTAAAGATACCTACTCCTACGAGCAGTACTTC.

On this clone itself: The identical CDR3 is also encoded by other nucleotide sequences in the sample. This rearrangement joins TRBV10-3 to TRBJ2-7; 7 bases agree with TRBD1. Germline V gene data show CDR1 as ENHRY and CDR2 as SYGVKD. The CDR3 length is 16 residues. V shed 2 bases, J shed 0 bases, and the junction held 7 bases outside the gene matches. CDR3 nucleotides: TGTGCCATCAGTGAGCCGGGACAGAAGAGCTCCTACGAGCAGTACTTC. It is translated as CAISEPGQKSSYEQYF.

V and J are TRBV19 and TRBJ1-2; D gene ambiguous. CDR3 length: 15 residues. The germline V gene has CDR1 LNHDA and CDR2 SQIVND (reference sequence). The V gene lost 7 bases and the J gene lost 0 bases, with 15 bases spanning the gap. The CDR3 region is CASMRAANSNYGYTF. CDR3 nucleotides: TGTGCCAGTATGAGGGCAGCGAACTCTAACTATGGCTACACCTTC.

The rearrangement joins TRBV10-3 to TRBJ1-5; a weak D match, TRBD1 (6 bases). Trimming took 7 bases from V and 4 from J, leaving 14 bases between them. CDR1 is ENHRY, CDR2 SYGVKD, per germline. CDR3 length: 14 residues. CDR3 DNA: TGTGCCATCAAGGAGGCAGGGGAGAATCAGCCCCAGCATTTT. It translates to CAIKEAGENQPQHF.

The chain combines TRBV3-1 (or the pseudogene TRBV3-2) with TRBJ2-3, with TRBD2 identical over 9 bases. V was pared by 5 bases and J by 3 bases, with 6 bases of the junction left unmatched. This CDR3 has 15 residues. Germline CDR1 is LGHDT and CDR2 is YNNKEL (reference sequence). CDR3 DNA sequence: TGTGCCAGCAGCTCGCGGGGGGGCCGGACAGATACGCAGTATTTT. Translated: CASSSRGGRTDTQYF.

V is TRBV28 and J is TRBJ1-2; D unclear. From germline, CDR1 is MDHEN and CDR2 SYDVKM. CDR3 length: 12 amino acids. V gave up 4 bases and J gave up 7 bases, with 10 bases separating them. The DNA of the CDR3 is TGTGCCAGCAGTTATCAGGTTGGTGGCTACACCTTC. This gives the protein CASSYQVGGYTF.

The chain recombines TRBV14 with TRBJ2-7, with 9 positions matching TRBD1. With V trimmed by 3 bases and J by 4 bases, 13 bases remained unmatched. This CDR3 spans 17 amino acids. The germline V gene encodes CDR1 SGHDN and CDR2 FVKESK. CDR3 sequence (DNA): TGTGCCAGCAGCCAGGATCATACCGGGACAGGGACGTACGAGCAGTACTTC. This translates into CASSQDHTGTGTYEQYF. Based on the CDR3 plus reference TRBV14 and TRBJ2-7, the full variable domain is EAGVTQFPSHSVIEKGQTVTLRCDPISGHDNLYWYRRVMGKEIKFLLHFVKESKQDESGMPNNRFLAERTGGTYSTLKVQPAELEDSGVYFCASSQDHTGTGTYEQYFGPGTRLTVT.

The rearrangement links TRBV19 to TRBJ1-1; TRBD1 might be the D (6 bases). Deletions cut 7 bases from V and 12 bases from J, with 21 bases between. Per germline, CDR1 LNHDA and CDR2 SQIVND (reference sequence). The CDR3 is 13 residues long. As DNA, the CDR3 is TGTGCCAGTACCAGGGGCCTTGGCGGTAGGTCTTTCTTT. Translation gives CASTRGLGGRSFF.

J is TRBJ1-5 and V is TRBV5-1; D unresolved. V gave up 4 bases and J gave up 0 bases, with 8 bases separating them. This CDR3 comprises 14 residues. In germline, CDR1 is SGHRS, CDR2 YFSETQ. The CDR3 protein is CASSPGDSNQPQHF. Here the CDR3 DNA reads TGCGCCAGCAGCCCGGGAGATAGCAATCAGCCCCAGCATTTT.

The chain carries TRBV10-3 and TRBJ2-2; 11 nucleotides line up with TRBD2. Trimming cost V 3 bases and J 6 bases; bases outside gene matches: 6. The CDR3 runs to 16 residues. The germline gives CDR1 ENHRY, CDR2 SYGVKD. The CDR3 sequence: CAISDVTSGKAGELFF. Here the CDR3 DNA reads TGTGCCATCAGTGATGTGACTAGCGGGAAAGCCGGGGAGCTGTTTTTT.

The V call is TRBV6-5, the J call TRBJ2-7; D is ambiguous. Trimming left V 4 bases short and J 0 bases short, with 13 bases between. The CDR3 contains 15 residues. CDR1 MNHEY and CDR2 SVGAGI come from the germline V gene. In nucleotides, the CDR3 is TGTGCCAGCAGTTCTTTTGGGCAGAGCTCCTACGAGCAGTACTTC. Protein sequence: CASSSFGQSSYEQYF.

CDR3 coding DNA: TGCGCCAGCAGTGAAGACAGGGAGATTCGTGCTGAAGCTTTCTTT. Translation: CASSEDREIRAEAFF. The gene calls are TRBV10-2 and TRBJ1-1, with TRBD1 matching over 7 bases. CDR1 and CDR2 (germline): WSHSY, SAAADI. The V and J ends lost 3 bases and 6 bases, in that order; junction bases with no gene match: 10. There are 15 residues in the CDR3.

The chain couples TRBV19 to TRBJ2-1; TRBD2 matches 11 bases. The CDR3 has 14 amino acids. V shed 6 bases and J 7 bases; nucleotides not matched to a gene: 5. Germline V CDR1 and CDR2: LNHDA, SQIVND (reference sequence). CDR3 in DNA: TGTGCCAGTAGCCCGACTAGCGGGACTAATGAGCAGTTCTTC. Amino acids: CASSPTSGTNEQFF.

The J gene is TRBJ2-3, the V gene TRBV21-1; TRBD2, the table's D call, lacks a check against the DNA. TRBV21-1 is recorded as a pseudogene. CDR3 length: 14 amino acids. In DNA, the CDR3 is TGTGCCAGCTTAGCGGGAAATAAGGGAGATACGCAGTATTTT. Translating it yields CASLAGNKGDTQYF.

The J gene is TRBJ2-3, the V gene TRBV6-4; TRBD2 might be the D (6 bases). The CDR3 sequence is 15 residues long. Trimming cost V 3 bases and J 0 bases, with 10 bases left between them. CDR1 is MRHNA and CDR2 is SNTAGT in the germline V gene. The CDR3 coding sequence is TGTGCCAGCAGTGAAGGGCGGGGTAGCACAGATACGCAGTATTTT. Amino acids: CASSEGRGSTDTQYF.

The chain couples TRBV27 to TRBJ2-5; TRBD1 is a possible D gene (5 bases). Germline CDR1 and CDR2: MNHEY and SMNVEV (reference sequence). The CDR3 sequence is 14 residues long. Trimming cost V 0 bases and J 4 bases, with 9 bases left between them. CDR3 nucleotides: TGTGCCAGCAGTTTATCGATGGGGCGAGAGACCCAGTACTTC. Its protein is CASSLSMGRETQYF.

The chain joins TRBV6-2 or TRBV6-3 to TRBJ1-6; tentative D call: TRBD1 (5 bases). The CDR3 is 15 amino acids. The germline V gene encodes CDR1 MNHEY and CDR2 SVGEGT. The V end lost 0 bases, the J end lost 7 bases, and 10 bases lay between the germline ends. CDR3 DNA sequence: TGTGCCAGCAGTTACTCGACAGCATCGAATTCACCCCTCCACTTT. It yields the protein CASSYSTASNSPLHF.

This clone has a single count. Distinct nucleotide sequences in the sample also encode this CDR3. CDR3 DNA sequence: TGTGCCAGCAGTTTGAGGCTGAATGAGCAGTTCTTC. Its translation: CASSLRLNEQFF. The chain carries TRBV28 and TRBJ2-1, with no clear D. The germline V and J ends were trimmed by 3 bases and 7 bases, with 7 bases remaining between them. The CDR3 loop spans 12 amino acids. CDR1 and CDR2 from the germline V gene are MDHEN and SYDVKM.

This chain connects TRBV5-4 to TRBJ2-7; 9 bases align to TRBD2. Germline V gene lookup returns CDR1 SGHNT and CDR2 YYREEE (reference sequence). This CDR3 comprises 15 residues. With 4 bases clipped from V and 3 bases from J, the junction kept 8 bases outside the gene matches. Here the CDR3 reads CASSPKGTSLYEQYF. The DNA for the CDR3 is TGTGCCAGCAGCCCCAAGGGGACTAGCCTCTACGAGCAGTACTTC.

The chain uses TRBV7-9 and TRBJ1-4, with unresolved D. Trimming removed 2 bases at V and 1 base at J, with 11 bases between. From germline, CDR1 is SEHNR and CDR2 FQNEAQ (reference sequence). This CDR3 is 16 amino acids long. Here the CDR3 DNA reads TGTGCCAGCAGCTTAAGTTTGCGGCTAACTAATGAAAAACTGTTTTTT. It specifies CASSLSLRLTNEKLFF. The whole variable domain, remainder taken from reference TRBV7-9 and TRBJ1-4, is DTGVSQNPRHKITKRGQNVTFRCDPISEHNRLYWYRQTLGQGPEFLTYFQNEAQLEKSRLLSDRFSAERPKGSFSTLEIQRTEQGDSAMYLCASSLSLRLTNEKLFFGSGTQLSVL.

For the CDR3, the DNA is TGCAGTGCTAGTTCGTCCGGCGGGGGGGCAGGCACAGATACGCAGTATTTT. This sequence encodes CSASSSGGGAGTDTQYF. J is TRBJ2-3 and V is TRBV20-1; 9 bases fit TRBD2. Germline CDR1 DFQATT, CDR2 SNEGSKA (reference sequence). The CDR3 runs to 17 residues. V was pared by 3 bases and J by 1 base, with 11 bases of the junction left unmatched.

The chain recombines TRBV9 with TRBJ1-2; 7 nucleotides align to TRBD1. The germline V gene encodes CDR1 SGDLS and CDR2 YYNGEE. V lost 4 bases and J lost 7; bases outside the gene matches: 13. This CDR3 spans 15 amino acids. The CDR3 bases are TGTGCCAGCAGCCCCGGCTTGAACAGGGGCGGTGGCTACACCTTC. This encodes CASSPGLNRGGGYTF. Using reference TRBV9 and TRBJ1-2 for the parts outside the CDR3, the full variable domain is DSGVTQTPKHLITATGQRVTLRCSPRSGDLSVYWYQQSLDQGLQFLIQYYNGEERAKGNILERFSAQQFPDLHSELNLSSLELGDSALYFCASSPGLNRGGGYTFGSGTRLTVV.

CDR3 residues: CAVSGRAGNEQFF. DNA for the CDR3: TGTGCCGTTAGCGGGAGGGCGGGTAATGAGCAGTTCTTC. The genes are TRBV19 and TRBJ2-1; 11 bases map to TRBD2. This CDR3 has 13 residues. Germline V gene data show CDR1 as LNHDA and CDR2 as SQIVND (reference sequence). Trimming at V came to 11 bases and at J to 7 bases, leaving 7 bases not matched to a gene.

CDR3 sequence reads: CSASSGGNQPQHF. CDR3 DNA sequence: TGCAGTGCTAGTAGCGGGGGCAATCAGCCCCAGCATTTT. The gene calls are TRBV20-1 and TRBJ1-5, with D unclear. The CDR3 runs 13 residues. Germline CDR1 is DFQATT and CDR2 is SNEGSKA (reference sequence). Trimming took off 3 bases at V and 2 bases at J, with 8 bases between the two ends.

This clone was seen just once. The CDR3 region is CASTGASYNEQFF. In DNA form, the CDR3 reads TGTGCCTCAACAGGGGCCTCCTACAATGAGCAGTTCTTC. This chain links TRBV2 with TRBJ2-1; 7 bases match TRBD1. The V gene end was trimmed by 11 bases and the J gene end by 0 bases; junction bases not matched to a gene: 4. This CDR3 has 13 amino acids. The germline V gene has CDR1 SNHLY and CDR2 FYNNEI.

The rearrangement uses TRBV28 and TRBJ2-4, with TRBD1 matching 8 bases. CDR3 size: 18 residues. Germline CDR1 MDHEN, CDR2 SYDVKM. V lost 4 bases and J lost 1; bases outside the gene matches: 12. DNA of the CDR3: TGTGCCAGCAGTTCCTATCCTACAGGGGGGACGGCCAAAAACATTCAGTACTTC. Residues: CASSSYPTGGTAKNIQYF. The complete variable domain, with remaining parts taken from reference TRBV28 and TRBJ2-4, reads DVKVTQSSRYLVKRTGEKVFLECVQDMDHENMFWYRQDPGLGLRLIYFSYDVKMKEKGDIPEGYSVSREKKERFSLILESASTNQTSMYLCASSSYPTGGTAKNIQYFGAGTRLSVL.

This chain connects TRBV19 to TRBJ2-1; 12 positions agree with TRBD2. The CDR3 runs to 19 residues. CDR1 is LNHDA and CDR2 is SQIVND in the germline V gene (reference sequence). The V gene end was trimmed by 3 bases and the J gene end by 7 bases; junction bases not matched to a gene: 16. CDR3 in amino acids: CASSIPTSGSGYLWNEQFF. CDR3 sequence (DNA): TGTGCCAGTAGTATCCCGACTAGCGGGAGCGGGTATCTGTGGAATGAGCAGTTCTTC. Filled out from reference TRBV19 and TRBJ2-1, the complete variable domain reads DGGITQSPKYLFRKEGQNVTLSCEQNLNHDAMYWYRQDPGQGLRLIYYSQIVNDFQKGDIAEGYSVSREKKESFPLTVTSAQKNPTAFYLCASSIPTSGSGYLWNEQFFGPGTRLTVL.

The chain links TRBV28 to TRBJ1-3; D remains ambiguous. Trimming stripped 8 bases from V and 1 base from J, with 9 bases between. The CDR3 covers 13 residues. From germline, CDR1 is MDHEN and CDR2 SYDVKM. CDR3 sequence (DNA): TGTGCCAGCCTAAGGAGGTCTGGAAACACCATATATTTT. Protein: CASLRRSGNTIYF.

The rearrangement uses TRBV19 and TRBJ1-3, with D tentatively TRBD1 (5 bases). V was pared by 4 bases and J by 2 bases, with 9 bases between. CDR3 size: 14 residues. The V gene's germline CDR1 is LNHDA and CDR2 SQIVND (reference sequence). For the CDR3, the DNA is TGTGCCAGTAGTACCGACAGAGCTGGAAACACCATATATTTT. Its translation: CASSTDRAGNTIYF. The complete variable domain, with remaining parts taken from reference TRBV19 and TRBJ1-3, reads DGGITQSPKYLFRKEGQNVTLSCEQNLNHDAMYWYRQDPGQGLRLIYYSQIVNDFQKGDIAEGYSVSREKKESFPLTVTSAQKNPTAFYLCASSTDRAGNTIYFGEGSWLTVV.

The chain is built from TRBV4-2 and TRBJ2-4, with D perhaps matching TRBD2 (6 bases). Germline CDR1 and CDR2: LGHNA and YNFKEQ. The CDR3 has 14 amino acids. V lost 1 base to trimming and J lost 6 bases, with 10 bases between them. The CDR3 region has the DNA TGTGCCAGCAGCCAAGTGGGGGACTTAAACATTCAGTACTTC. This translates into CASSQVGDLNIQYF.